This entry is about one T cell receptor beta chain. Its antigen is unidentified. CDR3 size: 16 residues. Germline V lookup: CDR1 SGHTA, CDR2 FQGTGA. The ends lost 2 bases at V and 5 bases at J; junction bases unmatched: 8. The data were taken from a study of regulatory and conventional T cells in RAG deficiency. Study-level points and caveats: Patient subsets had shorter CDR3s; Omenn Treg-Tconv overlap exceeded 85%. RAG-deficient patients showed markedly lower Shannon entropy and higher Simpson indices than control T-cell subsets.

Conventional CD4+ T cells were sorted from blood as CD25-low CD127-high cells. Measured with immunoSEQ multiplex PCR; TCRdb has only the in-frame clones, and not every one. Of about 29,000 clones listed, 90% to 95% were seen once; the top ten hold 0.15% to 0.2%. These same data were also listed under a study on regulatory T cells. As reported in that work: The primer mix had 52 TRBV and 13 TRBJ primers.

The chain carries TRBV7-3 and TRBJ2-3, with 9 positions matching TRBD2. The sequenced sample consisted of CD25- CD4+ T cells sorted from blood. The source is a human donor in good health. The CDR3 bases are TGTGCCAGCAGCTTATATCGCGGGGGGGCTGAAGATACGCAGTATTTT. Translated, it gives CASSLYRGGAEDTQYF.